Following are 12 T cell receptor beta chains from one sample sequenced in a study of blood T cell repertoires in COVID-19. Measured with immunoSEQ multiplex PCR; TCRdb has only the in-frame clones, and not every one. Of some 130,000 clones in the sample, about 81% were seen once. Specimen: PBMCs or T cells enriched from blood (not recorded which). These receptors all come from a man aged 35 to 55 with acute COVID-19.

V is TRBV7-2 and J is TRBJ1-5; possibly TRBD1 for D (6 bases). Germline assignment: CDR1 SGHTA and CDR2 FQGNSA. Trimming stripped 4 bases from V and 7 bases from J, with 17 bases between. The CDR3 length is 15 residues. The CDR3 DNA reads TGTGCCAGCAGCTCTAACAGGGAAACAGGGCAGCCCCAGCATTTT. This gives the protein CASSSNRETGQPQHF. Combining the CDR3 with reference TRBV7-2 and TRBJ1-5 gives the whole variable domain GAGVSQSPSNKVTEKGKDVELRCDPISGHTALYWYRQSLGQGLEFLIYFQGNSAPDKSGLPSDRFSAERTGGSVSTLTIQRTQQEDSAVYLCASSSNRETGQPQHFGDGTRLSIL.

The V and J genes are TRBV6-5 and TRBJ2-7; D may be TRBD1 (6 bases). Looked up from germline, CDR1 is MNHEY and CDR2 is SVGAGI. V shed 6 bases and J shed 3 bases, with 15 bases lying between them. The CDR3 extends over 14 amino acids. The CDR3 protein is CASRDPPGDYEQYF. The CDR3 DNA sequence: TGTGCCAGCAGGGACCCTCCAGGGGACTACGAGCAGTACTTC.

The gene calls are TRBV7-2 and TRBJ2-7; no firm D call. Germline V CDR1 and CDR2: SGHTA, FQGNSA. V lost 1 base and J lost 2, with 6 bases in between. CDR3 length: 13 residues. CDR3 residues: CASSLVSAYEQYF. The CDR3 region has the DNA TGTGCCAGCAGCTTAGTATCGGCCTACGAGCAGTACTTC.

The CDR3 nucleotides are TGTGCCAGCAGCCCCCCCTTGGGGGGGGAAGGTGGAAACACCATATATTTT. Residues: CASSPPLGGEGGNTIYF. The rearrangement links TRBV9 to TRBJ1-3; maybe TRBD1 (5 bases). Trimming shortened V by 4 bases and J by 3 bases, and 20 bases separated the two germline ends. This CDR3 is 17 amino acids long. The germline V gene has CDR1 SGDLS and CDR2 YYNGEE.

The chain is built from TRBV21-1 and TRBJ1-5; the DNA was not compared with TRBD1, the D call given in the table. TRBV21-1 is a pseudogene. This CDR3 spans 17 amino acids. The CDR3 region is CASSKVGRRDNNQPQHF. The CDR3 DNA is TGTGCCAGCAGCAAAGTAGGAAGAAGGGACAACAATCAGCCCCAGCATTTT.

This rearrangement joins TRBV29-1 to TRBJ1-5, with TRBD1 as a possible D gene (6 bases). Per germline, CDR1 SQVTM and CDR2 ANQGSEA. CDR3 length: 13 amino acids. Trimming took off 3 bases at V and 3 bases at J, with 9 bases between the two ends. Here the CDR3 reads CSVEQGLNQPQHF. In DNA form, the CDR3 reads TGCAGCGTTGAGCAGGGGCTCAATCAGCCCCAGCATTTT.

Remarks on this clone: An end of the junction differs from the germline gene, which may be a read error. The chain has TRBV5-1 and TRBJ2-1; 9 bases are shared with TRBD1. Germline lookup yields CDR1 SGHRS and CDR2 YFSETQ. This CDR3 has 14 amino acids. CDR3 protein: CASSSRTGADPGVF. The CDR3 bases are TGCGCCAGCAGCTCCCGGACAGGGGCTGATCCGGGGGTCTTC.

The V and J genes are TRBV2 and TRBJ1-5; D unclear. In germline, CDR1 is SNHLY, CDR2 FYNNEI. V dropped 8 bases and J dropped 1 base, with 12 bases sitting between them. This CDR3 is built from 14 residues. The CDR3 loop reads CASREQPSNQPQHF. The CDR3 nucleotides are TGTGCCAGCCGGGAACAGCCGAGCAATCAGCCCCAGCATTTT.

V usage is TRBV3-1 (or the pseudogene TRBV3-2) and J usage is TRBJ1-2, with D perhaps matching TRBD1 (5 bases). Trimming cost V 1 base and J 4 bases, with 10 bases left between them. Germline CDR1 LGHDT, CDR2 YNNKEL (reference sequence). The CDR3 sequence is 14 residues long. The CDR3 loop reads CASSQARVGYGYTF. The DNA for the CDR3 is TGTGCCAGCAGCCAAGCCAGGGTTGGCTATGGCTACACCTTC.

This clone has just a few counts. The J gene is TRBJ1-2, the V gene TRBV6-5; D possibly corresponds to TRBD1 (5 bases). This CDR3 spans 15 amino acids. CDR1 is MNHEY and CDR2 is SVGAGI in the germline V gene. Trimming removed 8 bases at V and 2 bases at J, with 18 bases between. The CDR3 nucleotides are TGTGCCAGCCCTAATGTGCAGGGAGGGAACTATGGCTACACCTTC. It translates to CASPNVQGGNYGYTF.

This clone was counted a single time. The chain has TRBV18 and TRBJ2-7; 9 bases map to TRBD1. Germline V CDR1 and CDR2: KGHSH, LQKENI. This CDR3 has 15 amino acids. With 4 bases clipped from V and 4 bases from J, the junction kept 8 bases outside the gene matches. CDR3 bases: TGTGCCAGCTCACGACCGGGACAGGGTATATACGAGCAGTACTTC. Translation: CASSRPGQGIYEQYF.

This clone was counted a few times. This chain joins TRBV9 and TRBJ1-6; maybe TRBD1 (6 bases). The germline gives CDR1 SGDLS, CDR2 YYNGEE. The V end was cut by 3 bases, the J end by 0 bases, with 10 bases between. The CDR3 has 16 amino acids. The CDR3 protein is CASSAGGGSYNSPLHF. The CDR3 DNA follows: TGTGCCAGCAGCGCTGGGGGCGGCTCCTATAATTCACCCCTCCACTTT.